One sample yielded the 24 T cell receptor beta chains listed below, sequenced in a study of PD-L1 blockade in urothelial cancer. Sequencing was performed with immunoSEQ multiplex PCR; in TCRdb, only in-frame clones are kept and a portion is missing. The sample has about 130,000 clones; roughly 80% are singletons. Documented time point: pretreatment peripheral blood. This material consisted of PBMCs, taken around atezolizumab (anti-PD-L1) treatment. These receptors originate from a man aged 50 to 60 with urothelial cancer.

This chain uses TRBV28 with TRBJ2-1; TRBD2 agrees at 9 bases. With 4 bases clipped from V and 8 bases from J, the junction kept 15 bases outside the gene matches. The length of the CDR3 is 17 residues. CDR1 is MDHEN and CDR2 is SYDVKM in the germline V gene. Written as DNA, the CDR3 is TGTGCCAGCAGTTCTACAGGGGAAGCGGGAGGTTGGGATGAGCAGTTCTTC. Translated, it gives CASSSTGEAGGWDEQFF.

Comments on this clone: One end of the junction is discordant with germline, which a read error may explain. The same CDR3 arises from other DNA sequences in this sample as well. In nucleotides, the CDR3 is TGTGCTAGCAGTGAAGCTCGGGGAAAGGCGGATGGCTACACCTTC. Translation gives CASSEARGKADGYTF. This chain joins TRBV6-1 and TRBJ1-2, with D unclear. The CDR3 has 15 residues. In germline, CDR1 is MNHNS, CDR2 SASEGT.

The chain joins TRBV27 to TRBJ2-7; TRBD2 aligns across 9 bases. Unmatched junction bases numbered 7, after V lost 2 bases and J lost 2 bases. This CDR3 contains 16 residues. Germline CDR1 reads MNHEY; CDR2 reads SMNVEV (reference sequence). The CDR3 here is CASSLRAGGAPYEQYF. The CDR3 nucleotides read TGTGCCAGCAGTTTACGGGCGGGGGGGGCCCCCTACGAGCAGTACTTC.

The rearrangement joins TRBV5-1 to TRBJ2-1; 12 nucleotides align to TRBD2. V was clipped by 4 bases and J by 6 bases; unmatched bases: 8. This CDR3 has 16 amino acids. The germline gives CDR1 SGHRS, CDR2 YFSETQ. The chain's CDR3 is CASSLRTSGIGNEQFF. The DNA for the CDR3 is TGCGCCAGCAGCCTGAGGACTAGCGGGATCGGCAATGAGCAGTTCTTC.

The CDR3 DNA follows: TGTGCCAGCAGCGTAGCCCCCCCATGGAGGTACTTC. Protein: CASSVAPPWRYF. V and J are TRBV9 and TRBJ2-5; D uncertain. The CDR3 loop spans 12 amino acids. CDR1 and CDR2 from the germline V gene are SGDLS and YYNGEE. The V end lost 0 bases, the J end lost 13 bases, and 13 bases lay between the germline ends.

The genes are TRBV2 and TRBJ1-1; TRBD1 matches at 9 bases. CDR3 length equals 16 residues. The germline gives CDR1 SNHLY, CDR2 FYNNEI. The V and J ends lost 6 bases and 5 bases, in that order; junction bases with no gene match: 13. The CDR3 protein is CASSLQTGGARTEAFF. The CDR3 DNA sequence: TGTGCCAGCAGCCTACAAACAGGGGGCGCGAGGACTGAAGCTTTCTTT. The variable domain in full, with the rest retrieved from reference TRBV2 and TRBJ1-1, is EPEVTQTPSHQVTQMGQEVILRCVPISNHLYFYWYRQILGQKVEFLVSFYNNEISEKSEIFDDQFSVERPDGSNFTLKIRSTKLEDSAMYFCASSLQTGGARTEAFFGQGTRLTVV.

The CDR3 region is CASSTWTSGRAKNEQFF. CDR3 nucleotides: TGTGCCAGTAGTACCTGGACTAGCGGGAGGGCCAAAAATGAGCAGTTCTTC. The chain combines TRBV19 with TRBJ2-1, with TRBD2 identical over 15 bases. Trimming removed 4 bases from V and 7 bases from J; junction bases left unmatched: 8. The length of the CDR3 is 17 residues. Germline V gene sequence: CDR1 LNHDA, CDR2 SQIVND (reference sequence). The full variable domain, with the rest looked up from reference TRBV19 and TRBJ2-1, is DGGITQSPKYLFRKEGQNVTLSCEQNLNHDAMYWYRQDPGQGLRLIYYSQIVNDFQKGDIAEGYSVSREKKESFPLTVTSAQKNPTAFYLCASSTWTSGRAKNEQFFGPGTRLTVL.

The CDR3 is CASQQEPLYEQYF. The CDR3 bases are TGTGCCAGTCAACAGGAGCCTCTTTACGAGCAGTACTTC. The rearrangement uses TRBV7-2 and TRBJ2-7; TRBD1 is a possible D gene (5 bases). V lost 9 bases and J 4 bases, leaving 16 bases between the germline ends. The germline CDR1 and CDR2 sequences are SGHTA and FQGNSA. The CDR3 contains 13 residues.

The rearrangement links TRBV2 to TRBJ1-5; 9 bases align to TRBD1. This CDR3 is 14 amino acids long. The trim removed 6 bases at V and 6 bases at J, leaving 6 bases unmatched. Germline V gene sequence: CDR1 SNHLY, CDR2 FYNNEI. The CDR3 coding sequence is TGTGCCAGCAGGAACCGGGACAGGGTTCAGCCCCAGCATTTT. This codes for CASRNRDRVQPQHF.

The chain links TRBV18 to TRBJ1-1; TRBD1 matches at 12 bases. Trimming at V came to 3 bases and at J to 0 bases, leaving 8 bases not matched to a gene. The CDR3 is made up of 18 amino acids. Per germline, CDR1 KGHSH and CDR2 LQKENI. The CDR3 reads CASSPGVGTGGMNTEAFF. Written as DNA, the CDR3 is TGTGCCAGCTCACCGGGGGTTGGGACAGGGGGCATGAACACTGAAGCTTTCTTT.

The V and J genes are TRBV7-9 and TRBJ2-7; D might be TRBD2 (5 bases). The CDR3 extends over 13 amino acids. CDR1 and CDR2 (germline): SEHNR, FQNEAQ (reference sequence). Trimming removed 8 bases at V and 4 bases at J, with 15 bases between. CDR3 nucleotide sequence: TGTGCCAGCGAAGCCTCCCGGGGATACGAGCAGTACTTC. Encoded protein: CASEASRGYEQYF.

CDR3 bases: TGTGCCAGCAATGAGGGCGGGAGCTCCTACAATGAGCAGTTCTTC. Its protein is CASNEGGSSYNEQFF. The chain combines TRBV6-5 with TRBJ2-1; 7 bases map to TRBD2. There are 15 residues in the CDR3. The J segment lost 0 bases and the V segment lost 7 bases, leaving 6 bases of the junction unmatched. From germline, CDR1 is MNHEY and CDR2 SVGAGI.

V and J are TRBV6-6 and TRBJ2-7; 13 bases line up with TRBD2. V lost 4 bases, J lost 0 bases, and 3 bases stayed unmatched. The germline gives CDR1 MNHNY, CDR2 SVGAGI (reference sequence). The CDR3 covers 16 residues. The CDR3, as DNA: TGTGCCAGCAGTTCCTGGACTAGCGGGAGCTCCTACGAGCAGTACTTC. This gives the protein CASSSWTSGSSYEQYF.

CDR3 loop: CAWRAKGPRGQPQHF. The CDR3 DNA follows: TGTGCCTGGAGAGCGAAGGGCCCCAGGGGGCAGCCCCAGCATTTT. This chain connects TRBV30 to TRBJ1-5; 7 bases are shared with TRBD1. Germline CDR1 reads GTSNPN; CDR2 reads SVGIG (reference sequence). The CDR3 contains 15 residues. The V gene end was trimmed by 3 bases and the J gene end by 7 bases; junction bases not matched to a gene: 12.

This chain uses TRBV5-4 with TRBJ1-2, with 7 bases that match TRBD1. The CDR3 contains 14 residues. The junction had 7 bases not matched to a gene; V was cut back by 4 bases and J by 4 bases. CDR1 and CDR2 (germline): SGHNT, YYREEE (reference sequence). The CDR3, as DNA: TGTGCCAGCAGCCCTCCGGGACAGCCCTATGGCTACACCTTC. This translates into CASSPPGQPYGYTF.

Only one count was recorded for this clone. The V gene is TRBV2, the J gene TRBJ2-3; D is perhaps TRBD2 (5 bases). The CDR3 consists of 13 residues. Germline lookup yields CDR1 SNHLY and CDR2 FYNNEI. V lost 7 bases and J lost 3, with 11 bases in between. In DNA form, the CDR3 reads TGTGCCAGCAACGTCGGGGTTACAGATACGCAGTATTTT. This codes for CASNVGVTDTQYF.

V is TRBV18 and J is TRBJ2-7; 11 bases agree with TRBD2. Trimming cost V 2 bases and J 5 bases; bases outside gene matches: 2. From germline, CDR1 is KGHSH and CDR2 LQKENI. The CDR3 extends over 14 amino acids. CDR3 coding DNA: TGTGCCAGCTCACCAGGGACTAGCGGAGACGAGCAGTACTTC. Its translation is CASSPGTSGDEQYF.

The V call is TRBV28, the J call TRBJ1-2; D is undetermined. This CDR3 is built from 12 residues. Per the germline V gene, CDR1 is MDHEN and CDR2 is SYDVKM. With 5 bases removed from V and 8 bases from J, the gap between germline ends came to 12 bases. DNA of the CDR3: TGTGCCAGCAGTCTTAGAAGAGGGGGCTACACCTTC. Protein: CASSLRRGGYTF.

This sequence joins TRBV28 and TRBJ2-3, with 7 bases identical to TRBD2. V lost 5 bases to trimming and J lost 5 bases; unmatched junction nucleotides: 10. The length of the CDR3 is 15 residues. Germline V CDR1 and CDR2: MDHEN, SYDVKM. CDR3 coding DNA: TGTGCCAGCAGTGGATTGGCGGGAGCGGTAGATACGCAGTATTTT. Translating gives CASSGLAGAVDTQYF.

The chain is built from TRBV9 and TRBJ2-1, with D perhaps TRBD1 (6 bases). From germline, CDR1 is SGDLS and CDR2 YYNGEE. The ends were cut back, 0 bases at V and 3 bases at J, with 10 bases in the middle. This CDR3 is built from 15 residues. In DNA, the CDR3 is TGTGCCAGCAGCGTAGCTGCAGGGGACTACAATGAGCAGTTCTTC. Translation gives CASSVAAGDYNEQFF.

The chain combines TRBV7-3 with TRBJ2-1; 8 bases map to TRBD1. J was trimmed by 4 bases and V by 5 bases; bases with no gene match: 4. The CDR3 sequence is 14 residues long. The germline V gene has CDR1 SGHTA and CDR2 FQGTGA. The CDR3 protein is CASSRGQVYNEQFF. CDR3 in DNA: TGTGCCAGCAGCCGGGGACAGGTTTACAATGAGCAGTTCTTC.

This clone was seen only a few times. The chain carries TRBV7-9 and TRBJ1-2; D remains ambiguous. Looked up from germline, CDR1 is SEHNR and CDR2 is FQNEAQ (reference sequence). CDR3 length: 15 residues. V dropped 5 bases and J dropped 4 bases, with 17 bases sitting between them. CDR3 nucleotides: TGTGCCAGCAGCACCCGGTCCGGTTCGGGCTATGGCTACACCTTC. It translates to CASSTRSGSGYGYTF. Full variable domain (remainder filled in from reference TRBV7-9 and TRBJ1-2): DTGVSQNPRHKITKRGQNVTFRCDPISEHNRLYWYRQTLGQGPEFLTYFQNEAQLEKSRLLSDRFSAERPKGSFSTLEIQRTEQGDSAMYLCASSTRSGSGYGYTFGSGTRLTVV.

V gene TRBV7-3 combines with J gene TRBJ2-2, with D possibly TRBD1 on 6 matching bases. The CDR3 covers 16 residues. Trimming stripped 5 bases from V and 6 bases from J, with 19 bases between. CDR1 and CDR2 from the germline V gene are SGHTA and FQGTGA. CDR3 coding DNA: TGTGCCAGCAGCCTGTTACAGGGCACCTCCGCCGGGGAGCTGTTTTTT. It codes for CASSLLQGTSAGELFF.

The chain carries TRBV28 and TRBJ2-3; D gene unclear. Germline values: CDR1 MDHEN, CDR2 SYDVKM. This CDR3 comprises 13 residues. V was pared by 6 bases and J by 5 bases, with 12 bases between. The CDR3 spells CASSQILRDTQYF. As DNA, the CDR3 is TGTGCCAGCAGCCAAATCCTGCGAGATACGCAGTATTTT.